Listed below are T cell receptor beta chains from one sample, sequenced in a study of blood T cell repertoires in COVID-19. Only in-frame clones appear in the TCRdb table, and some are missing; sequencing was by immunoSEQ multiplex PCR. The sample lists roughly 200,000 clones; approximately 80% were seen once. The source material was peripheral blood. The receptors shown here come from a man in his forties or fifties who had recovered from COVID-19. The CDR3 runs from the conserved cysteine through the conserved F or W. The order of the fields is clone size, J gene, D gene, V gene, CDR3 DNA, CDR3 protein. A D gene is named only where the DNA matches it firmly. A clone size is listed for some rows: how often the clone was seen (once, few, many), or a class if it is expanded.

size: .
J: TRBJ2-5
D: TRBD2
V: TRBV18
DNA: TGTGCCAGCTCACTCTACCTAGCGGAAGAGACCCAGTACTTC
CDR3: CASSLYLAEETQYF

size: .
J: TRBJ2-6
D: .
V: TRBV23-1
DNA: TGCGCCAGCAGTCAATCGGGGGCGACACGGGTTTCTGGGGCCAACGTCCTGACTTTC
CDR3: CASSQSGATRVSGANVLTF

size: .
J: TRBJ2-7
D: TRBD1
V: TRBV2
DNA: TGTGCCAGCAGAGTAGGACAGGACGAGCAGTACTTC
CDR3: CASRVGQDEQYF

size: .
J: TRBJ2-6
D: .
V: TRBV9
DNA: TGTGCCAGCAGCGTAGGGACAGTCCCTGCGTTGGGGGCCAACGTCCTGACTTTC
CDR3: CASSVGTVPALGANVLTF

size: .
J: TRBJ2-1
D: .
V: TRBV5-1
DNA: TGCGCCAGCAGCTTTAACCGGGTTGAGCAGTTCTTC
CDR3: CASSFNRVEQFF

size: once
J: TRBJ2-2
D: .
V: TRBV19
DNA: TGTGCCAGTAGACAGCCGAACACCGGGGAGCTGTTTTTT
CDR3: CASRQPNTGELFF

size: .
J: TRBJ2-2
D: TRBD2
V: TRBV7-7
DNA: TGTGCCAGCAGCTTAGTACTAGCGGGAGTTGACGGGGAGCTGTTTTTT
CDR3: CASSLVLAGVDGELFF

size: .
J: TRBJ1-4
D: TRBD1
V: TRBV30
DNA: TGTGCCTGGAGCAGGACAGGGGGGGATGAAAAACTGTTTTTT
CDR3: CAWSRTGGDEKLFF

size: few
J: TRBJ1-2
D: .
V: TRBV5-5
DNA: TGTGCCAGCAGGCGACAGAGTCCCTATGGCTACACCTTC
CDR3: CASRRQSPYGYTF

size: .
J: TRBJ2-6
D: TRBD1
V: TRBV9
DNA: TGTGCCAGCAGCGCAACTGGGGACAGGAGGGCCAACGTCCTGACTTTC
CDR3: CASSATGDRRANVLTF

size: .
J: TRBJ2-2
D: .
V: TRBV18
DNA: TGTGCCAGCTCACCAGTTAGCGGATACACCGGGGAGCTGTTTTTT
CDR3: CASSPVSGYTGELFF

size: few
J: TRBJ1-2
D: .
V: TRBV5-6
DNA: TGTGCCAGCAGCTTTTCCGGGAACTATGGCTACACCTTC
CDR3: CASSFSGNYGYTF

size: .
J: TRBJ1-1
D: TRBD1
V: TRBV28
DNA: TGTGCCAGCATCCTTACCCCCGACAGGGGGAACACTGAAGCTTTCTTT
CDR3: CASILTPDRGNTEAFF

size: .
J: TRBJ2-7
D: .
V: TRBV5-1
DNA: TGCGCCAGCAGCTTGGCCCCGGGGAGTAGCTACGAGCAGTACTTC
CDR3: CASSLAPGSSYEQYF

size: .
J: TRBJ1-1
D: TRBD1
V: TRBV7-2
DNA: TGTGCCAGCAGCTACCCCCGGGGGACAGGACTCACTGAAGCTTTCTTT
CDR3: CASSYPRGTGLTEAFF

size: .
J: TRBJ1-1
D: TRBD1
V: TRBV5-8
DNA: TGTGCCAGCAGCTTTGGATTGGGACAGGGGATCACTGAAGCTTTCTTT
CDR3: CASSFGLGQGITEAFF

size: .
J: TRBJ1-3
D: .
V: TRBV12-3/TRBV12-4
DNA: TGTGCCAGCAGTTCCGTAAACACCATATATTTT
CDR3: CASSSVNTIYF

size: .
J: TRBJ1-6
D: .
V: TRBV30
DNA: TGTGCCTGGGACAGGACAGAAAATTCACCCCTCCACTTT
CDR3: CAWDRTENSPLHF

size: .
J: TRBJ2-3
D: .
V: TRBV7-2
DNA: TGTGCCAGCAGCTTAGTCTCACAGGGCGGCACAGATACGCAGTATTTT
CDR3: CASSLVSQGGTDTQYF

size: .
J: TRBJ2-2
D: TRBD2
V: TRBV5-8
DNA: TGTGCCAGCAGCTTGGTTTCTAGCGGGACGGACACCGGGGAGCTGTTTTTT
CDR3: CASSLVSSGTDTGELFF

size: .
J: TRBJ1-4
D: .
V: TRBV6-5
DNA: TGTGCCAGCAGTTACCGGGGGACAACTAATGAAAAACTGTTTTTT
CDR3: CASSYRGTTNEKLFF

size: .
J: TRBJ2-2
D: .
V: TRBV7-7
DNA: TGTGCCAGCAGCTTAACTAACCCGGGACAGAACACCGGGGAGCTGTTTTTT
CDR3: CASSLTNPGQNTGELFF

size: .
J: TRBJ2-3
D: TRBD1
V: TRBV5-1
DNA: TGCGCCAGCAGCTTAGGGACAGGCACAGATACGCAGTATTTT
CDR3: CASSLGTGTDTQYF

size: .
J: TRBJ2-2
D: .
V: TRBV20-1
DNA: TGCAGTGCCGCCGTAGCGGGGGAGCTGTTTTTT
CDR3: CSAAVAGELFF

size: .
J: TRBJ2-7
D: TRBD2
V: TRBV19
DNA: TGTGCCACCACTACTCAAGCGGGAGTGGGCGAGCAGTACTTC
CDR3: CATTTQAGVGEQYF

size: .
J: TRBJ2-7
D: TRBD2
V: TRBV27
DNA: TGTGCCAGCAGCAGGACCGGGACTAGCGGGATGTACGAGCAGTACTTC
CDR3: CASSRTGTSGMYEQYF

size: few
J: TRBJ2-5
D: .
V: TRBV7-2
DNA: TGTGCCAGCAGCTTGAGTTTAAGGGGTTCCCCTGTTCAAGAGACCCAGTACTTC
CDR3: CASSLSLRGSPVQETQYF

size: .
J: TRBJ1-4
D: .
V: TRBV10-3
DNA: TGTGCCATCAGTGGGACACCCGGAAAACTGTTTTTT
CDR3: CAISGTPGKLFF

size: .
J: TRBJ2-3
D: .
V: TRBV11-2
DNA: TGTGCCAGCAGCTTTAGACAGTACTCCACAGATACGCAGTATTTT
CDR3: CASSFRQYSTDTQYF

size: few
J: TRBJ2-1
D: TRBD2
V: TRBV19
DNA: TGTGCCAGTAGTATTCGGACGGGAGGGGGCTACAATGAGCAGTTCTTC
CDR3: CASSIRTGGGYNEQFF

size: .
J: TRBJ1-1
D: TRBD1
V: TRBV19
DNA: TGTGCCAGTAGTCAGGGACAGGGGGCTCACACGGACACTGAAGCTTTCTTT
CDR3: CASSQGQGAHTDTEAFF

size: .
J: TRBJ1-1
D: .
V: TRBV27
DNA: TGTGCCAGCAGTTTCAGATCTAACACTGAAGCTTTCTTT
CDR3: CASSFRSNTEAFF

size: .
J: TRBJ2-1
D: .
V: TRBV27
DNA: TGTGCCAGCAGGAAACAGGGTACGTACAATGAGCAGTTCTTC
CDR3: CASRKQGTYNEQFF

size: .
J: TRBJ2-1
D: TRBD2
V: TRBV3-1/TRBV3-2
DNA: TGTGCCAGCAGCCTACGGACTAGCGGGAGCAATGAGCAGTTCTTC
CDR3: CASSLRTSGSNEQFF

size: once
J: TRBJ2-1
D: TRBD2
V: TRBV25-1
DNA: TGTGCCAGCAGTGAACCACTAGCGGGCAAAGGCGATGAGCAGTTCTTC
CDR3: CASSEPLAGKGDEQFF

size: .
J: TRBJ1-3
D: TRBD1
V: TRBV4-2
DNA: TGTGCCAGCAGCCACAAGTCACAGGGGTCCTCTGGAAACACCATATATTTT
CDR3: CASSHKSQGSSGNTIYF

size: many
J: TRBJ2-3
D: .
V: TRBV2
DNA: TGTGCCAGCTTGCGGGGACAGCTCACAGATACGCAGTATTTT
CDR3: CASLRGQLTDTQYF

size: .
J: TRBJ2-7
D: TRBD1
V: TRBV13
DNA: TGTGCCAGCAGCCCCCCCGGACAGGGGATATCCTACGAGCAGTACTTC
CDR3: CASSPPGQGISYEQYF

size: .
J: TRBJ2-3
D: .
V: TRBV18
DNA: TGTGCCAGCTCACGAGGAGGGGAATTTTCGGATACGCAGTATTTT
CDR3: CASSRGGEFSDTQYF

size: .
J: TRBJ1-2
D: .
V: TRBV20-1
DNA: TGCAGTGCTAGTGGGGGGGGCGCGTCTGGCTACACCTTC
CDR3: CSASGGGASGYTF

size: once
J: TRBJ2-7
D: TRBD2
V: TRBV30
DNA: TGTGCCTGGAGTGGCCCACGGGGGGCCTACGAGCAGTACTTC
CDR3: CAWSGPRGAYEQYF

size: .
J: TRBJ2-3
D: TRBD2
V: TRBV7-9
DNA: TGTGCCAGCAGCTTGGGCGGGAGCGGTACAGATACGCAGTATTTT
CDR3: CASSLGGSGTDTQYF

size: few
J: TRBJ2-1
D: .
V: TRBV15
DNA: TGTGCCACCAGCCCCGCCCTATCCTACAATGAGCAGTTCTTC
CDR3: CATSPALSYNEQFF

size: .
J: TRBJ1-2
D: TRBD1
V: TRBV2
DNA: TGTGCCAGCAGGGGAGGACAGGGGGCGGTTGGTGGCTACACCTTC
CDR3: CASRGGQGAVGGYTF

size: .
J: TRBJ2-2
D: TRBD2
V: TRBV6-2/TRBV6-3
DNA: TGTGCCAGCAGCACGGGCCTAGCGGCCACCGGGGAGCTGTTTTTT
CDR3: CASSTGLAATGELFF

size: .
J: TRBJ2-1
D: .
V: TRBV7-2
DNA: TGTGCCAGCAGCTTAGTGTTAAGGGGTGCTGAGCAGTTCTTC
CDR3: CASSLVLRGAEQFF

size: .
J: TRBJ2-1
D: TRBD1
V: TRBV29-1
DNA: TGCATATGTTGGACAGGGTGGAATGAGCAGTTCTTC
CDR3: CICWTGWNEQFF

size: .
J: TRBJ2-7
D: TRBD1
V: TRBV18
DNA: TGTGCCAGCAGCCTTGGACAGGGGGTGTACGAGCAGTACTTC
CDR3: CASSLGQGVYEQYF

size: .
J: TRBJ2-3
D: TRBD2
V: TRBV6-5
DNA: TGTGCCAGCAGTTACTCGGCGGGAGGAGCAGATACGCAGTATTTT
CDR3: CASSYSAGGADTQYF

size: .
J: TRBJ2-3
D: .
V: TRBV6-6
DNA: TGTGCCAGCAGACAGGGTAGTCTAACAGATACGCAGTATTTT
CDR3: CASRQGSLTDTQYF

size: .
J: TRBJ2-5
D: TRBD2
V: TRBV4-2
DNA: TGTGCCAGCAGCGCAACACTAGCGAGCCAAGAGACCCAGTACTTC
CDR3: CASSATLASQETQYF

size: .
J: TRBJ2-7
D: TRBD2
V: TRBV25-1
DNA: TGTGCCAGCAGGCGGGGACTAGCGGGAGGAGAGCAGTACTTC
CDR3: CASRRGLAGGEQYF